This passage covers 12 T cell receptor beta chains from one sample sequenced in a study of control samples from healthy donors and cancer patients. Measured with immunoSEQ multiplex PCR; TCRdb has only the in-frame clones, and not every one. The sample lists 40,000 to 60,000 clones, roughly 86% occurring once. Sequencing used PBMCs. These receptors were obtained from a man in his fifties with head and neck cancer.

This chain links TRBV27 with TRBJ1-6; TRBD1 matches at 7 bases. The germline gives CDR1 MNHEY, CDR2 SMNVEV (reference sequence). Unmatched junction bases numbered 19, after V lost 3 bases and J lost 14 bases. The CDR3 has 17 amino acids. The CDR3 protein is CASSLFFGQGVNWALHF. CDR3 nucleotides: TGTGCCAGCAGTTTGTTCTTCGGCCAGGGGGTCAATTGGGCCCTCCACTTT.

The CDR3 region has the DNA TGTGCCAGCAGTTTATCACCGGGTCCCTACAATGAGCAGTTCTTC. Translated: CASSLSPGPYNEQFF. The chain carries TRBV27 and TRBJ2-1; D gene uncertain. Germline V gene lookup returns CDR1 MNHEY and CDR2 SMNVEV (reference sequence). V dropped 0 bases and J dropped 2 bases, with 8 bases sitting between them. CDR3 length: 15 residues.

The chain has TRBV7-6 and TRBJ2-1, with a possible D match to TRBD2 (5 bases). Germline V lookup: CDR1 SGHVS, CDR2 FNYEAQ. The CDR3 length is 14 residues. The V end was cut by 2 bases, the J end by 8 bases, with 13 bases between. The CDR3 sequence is CASSLSTRHHEQFF. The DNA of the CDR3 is TGTGCCAGCAGCTTAAGCACTAGGCACCATGAGCAGTTCTTC. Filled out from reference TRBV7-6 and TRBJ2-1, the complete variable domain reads GAGVSQSPRYKVTKRGQDVALRCDPISGHVSLYWYRQALGQGPEFLTYFNYEAQQDKSGLPNDRFSAERPEGSISTLTIQRTEQRDSAMYRCASSLSTRHHEQFFGPGTRLTVL.

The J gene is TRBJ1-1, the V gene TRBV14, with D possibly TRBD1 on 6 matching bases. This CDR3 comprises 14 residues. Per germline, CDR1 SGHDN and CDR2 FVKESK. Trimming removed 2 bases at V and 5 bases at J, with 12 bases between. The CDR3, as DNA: TGTGCCAGCAGCCAACAGGACAGAATTACTGAAGCTTTCTTT. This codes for CASSQQDRITEAFF.

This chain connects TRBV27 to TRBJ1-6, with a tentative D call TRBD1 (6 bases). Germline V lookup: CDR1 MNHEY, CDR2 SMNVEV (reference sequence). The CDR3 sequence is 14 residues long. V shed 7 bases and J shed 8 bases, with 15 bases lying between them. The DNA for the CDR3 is TGTGCCAGCACGCCGGGGGGCTGGGATTCACCCCTCCACTTT. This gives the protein CASTPGGWDSPLHF.

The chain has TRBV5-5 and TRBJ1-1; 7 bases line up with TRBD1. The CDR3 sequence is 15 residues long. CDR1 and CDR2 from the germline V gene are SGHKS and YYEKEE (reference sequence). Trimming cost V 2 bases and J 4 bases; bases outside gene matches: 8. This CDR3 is CASSFRQGATTEAFF. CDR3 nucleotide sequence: TGTGCCAGCAGCTTTCGACAGGGCGCGACCACTGAAGCTTTCTTT.

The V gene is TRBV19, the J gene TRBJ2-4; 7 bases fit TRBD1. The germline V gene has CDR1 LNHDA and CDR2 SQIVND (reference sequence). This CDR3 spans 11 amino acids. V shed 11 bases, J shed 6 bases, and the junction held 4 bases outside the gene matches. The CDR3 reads CACQGVNIQYF. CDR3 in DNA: TGTGCCTGCCAGGGGGTAAACATTCAGTACTTC.

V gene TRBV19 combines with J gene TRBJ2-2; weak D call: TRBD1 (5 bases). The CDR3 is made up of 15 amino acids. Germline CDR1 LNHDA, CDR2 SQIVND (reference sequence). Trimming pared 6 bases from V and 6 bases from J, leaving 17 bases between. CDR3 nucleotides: TGTGCCAGTAGGCGCCCTGGGGCGAGCCCCGGGGAGCTGTTTTTT. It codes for CASRRPGASPGELFF.

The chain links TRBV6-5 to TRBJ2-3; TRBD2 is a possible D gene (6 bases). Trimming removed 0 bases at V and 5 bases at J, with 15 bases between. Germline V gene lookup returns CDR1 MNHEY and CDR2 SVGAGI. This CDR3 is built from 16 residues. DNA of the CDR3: TGTGCCAGCAGTTACTCGATCCCGGGAGTGTTAGATACGCAGTATTTT. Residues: CASSYSIPGVLDTQYF.

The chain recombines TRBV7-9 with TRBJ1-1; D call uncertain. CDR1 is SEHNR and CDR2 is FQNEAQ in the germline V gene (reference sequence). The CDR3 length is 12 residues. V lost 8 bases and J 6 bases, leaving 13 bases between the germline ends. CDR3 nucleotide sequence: TGTGCCAGCGCGGGTAGCGATCCTGAAGCTTTCTTT. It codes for CASAGSDPEAFF.

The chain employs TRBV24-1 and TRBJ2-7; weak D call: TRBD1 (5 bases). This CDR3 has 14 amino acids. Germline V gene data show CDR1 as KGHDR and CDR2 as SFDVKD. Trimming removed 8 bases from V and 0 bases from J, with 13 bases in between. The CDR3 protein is CATNFRTPSYEQYF. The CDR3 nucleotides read TGTGCCACCAATTTCCGGACACCCTCCTACGAGCAGTACTTC.

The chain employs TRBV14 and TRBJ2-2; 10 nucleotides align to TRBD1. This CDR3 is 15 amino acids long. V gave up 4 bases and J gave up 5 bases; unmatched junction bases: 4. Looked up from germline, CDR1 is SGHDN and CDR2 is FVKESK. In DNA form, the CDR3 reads TGTGCCAGCAGCCCCGGACAGGGGGGAACCGGGGAGCTGTTTTTT. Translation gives CASSPGQGGTGELFF.